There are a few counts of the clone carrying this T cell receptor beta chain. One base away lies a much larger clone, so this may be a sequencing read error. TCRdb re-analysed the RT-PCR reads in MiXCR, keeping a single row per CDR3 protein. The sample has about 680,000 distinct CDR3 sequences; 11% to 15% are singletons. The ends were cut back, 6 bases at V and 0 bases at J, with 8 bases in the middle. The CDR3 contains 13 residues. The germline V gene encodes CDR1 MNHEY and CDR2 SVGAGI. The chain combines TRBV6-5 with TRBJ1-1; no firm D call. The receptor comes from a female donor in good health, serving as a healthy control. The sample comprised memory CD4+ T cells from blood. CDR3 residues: CASRIQLNTEAFF. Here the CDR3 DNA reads TGTGCCAGCAGAATACAGCTGAACACTGAAGCTTTCTTT.